This TCR beta chain was found in a study of CD8 T cells in ankylosing spondylitis. Study results and caveats: Among TCR beta sequences, a motif of several highly homologous variants appeared characteristic of ankylosing spondylitis blood. Disease-linked clones reportedly showed significant enrichment in matched ankylosing spondylitis synovial fluid.

TCRdb recomputed calls from the 5' RACE reads with MiXCR, one row per CDR3 protein. The sample records 250,000 to 400,000 distinct CDR3 sequences, around a tenth being singletons. In this sample, this clonotype turned up many times. Its antigen is as yet unknown. The germline CDR1 and CDR2 sequences are SGHAT and FQNNGV. This CDR3 has 18 residues. The germline V and J ends were trimmed by 0 bases and 7 bases, with 23 bases remaining between them. This clonotype originated in a female donor with ankylosing spondylitis or in good health (not recorded which). The sequencing input was blood, either unsorted or a sorted T cell fraction (not recorded which). The chain carries TRBV11-2 and TRBJ2-3; possible D gene TRBD2, 5 bases. Here the CDR3 reads CASSLEPPRGILWNTQYF. In nucleotides, the CDR3 is TGTGCCAGCAGCTTAGAACCACCTCGGGGTATACTCTGGAATACGCAGTATTTT.